These 32 T cell receptor beta chains were all obtained from the same sample, sequenced in a study of blood T cell repertoires in COVID-19. The data were produced by immunoSEQ multiplex PCR, yet TCRdb's version contains in-frame clones alone and is incomplete. The sample has about 110,000 clones, around 90% seen once. Sequencing used peripheral blood. All receptors derive from a woman between 45 and 60 years old with active or convalescent COVID-19.

V and J are TRBV18 and TRBJ2-7, with D tentatively TRBD1 (5 bases). The CDR3 loop spans 14 amino acids. Germline loops: CDR1 KGHSH, CDR2 LQKENI. V lost 3 bases and J lost 3, with 12 bases in between. The CDR3 sequence is CASSPVETGYEQYF. As DNA, the CDR3 is TGTGCCAGCTCACCCGTTGAAACAGGCTACGAGCAGTACTTC.

The genes are TRBV19 and TRBJ1-5; the D is unclear. CDR1 and CDR2 (germline): LNHDA, SQIVND (reference sequence). V lost 2 bases to trimming and J lost 1 base, with 6 bases between them. This CDR3 is built from 14 residues. CDR3 sequence (DNA): TGTGCCAGTAGTATACGGGGAAGCAATCAGCCCCAGCATTTT. Translated, it gives CASSIRGSNQPQHF.

Only a few counts were recorded for this clone. This chain uses TRBV12-3 or TRBV12-4 with TRBJ1-6; D is unresolved. The CDR3 runs to 13 residues. V was pared by 5 bases and J by 8 bases, with 10 bases between. The CDR3 loop is CASSRTGDSPLHF. The CDR3, as DNA: TGTGCCAGCAGTAGGACGGGAGATTCACCCCTCCACTTT.

This sequence joins TRBV6-6 and TRBJ1-2; a weak D match, TRBD1 (5 bases). Germline V gene data show CDR1 as MNHNY and CDR2 as SVGAGI (reference sequence). This CDR3 has 12 residues. Deletions cut 2 bases from V and 7 bases from J, with 8 bases between. This CDR3 is CASSYGASGYTF. In DNA form, the CDR3 reads TGTGCCAGCAGTTACGGGGCCTCTGGCTACACCTTC.

The rearrangement joins TRBV18 to TRBJ1-1, with TRBD1 identical over 9 bases. The CDR3 length is 17 residues. The junction had 14 bases not matched to a gene; V was cut back by 5 bases and J by 4 bases. Germline CDR1 and CDR2: KGHSH and LQKENI. The CDR3 here is CASSSPGTGPRGTEAFF. The DNA of the CDR3 is TGTGCCAGCTCATCGCCCGGGACAGGGCCTCGGGGCACTGAAGCTTTCTTT.

The V call is TRBV3-1 (or the pseudogene TRBV3-2), the J call TRBJ2-1, with 7 bases lining up with TRBD2. Germline loops: CDR1 LGHDT, CDR2 YNNKEL (reference sequence). The length of the CDR3 is 17 residues. Trimming cost V 0 bases and J 8 bases; bases outside gene matches: 13. The CDR3 protein is CASSQDQVGGPRDEQFF. The CDR3 nucleotides read TGTGCCAGCAGCCAAGATCAGGTGGGAGGGCCAAGGGATGAGCAGTTCTTC.

V usage is TRBV18 and J usage is TRBJ1-2; 8 nucleotides align to TRBD1. The germline V gene encodes CDR1 KGHSH and CDR2 LQKENI. V lost 2 bases, J lost 8 bases, and 16 bases stayed unmatched. This CDR3 contains 17 residues. CDR3: CASSPTRTDRVAGGYTF. In DNA form, the CDR3 reads TGTGCCAGCTCACCAACTAGGACGGACAGGGTTGCAGGAGGCTACACCTTC.

The V gene is TRBV14, the J gene TRBJ2-1; D may be TRBD2 (5 bases). The germline V gene has CDR1 SGHDN and CDR2 FVKESK. The CDR3 is 14 residues long. Trimming left V 1 base short and J 5 bases short, with 9 bases between. CDR3 loop: CASSQGQRNNEQFF. The DNA for the CDR3 is TGTGCCAGCAGCCAAGGTCAGCGGAACAATGAGCAGTTCTTC.

CDR3 nucleotides: TGTGCCAGCAGGGCTGACAGCCGTATAGGGCAGCCCCAGCATTTT. This encodes CASRADSRIGQPQHF. The gene calls are TRBV28 and TRBJ1-5; weak D call: TRBD1 (5 bases). The CDR3 contains 15 residues. Trimming removed 6 bases at V and 7 bases at J, with 19 bases between. In germline, CDR1 is MDHEN, CDR2 SYDVKM.

This chain uses TRBV19 with TRBJ2-6; the match to TRBD1 covers 8 bases. CDR1 LNHDA and CDR2 SQIVND come from the germline V gene (reference sequence). The CDR3 has 17 amino acids. With 3 bases clipped from V and 1 base from J, the junction kept 5 bases outside the gene matches. The CDR3 DNA is TGTGCCAGTAGTATTGGGGACAGGAAATCTGGGGCCAACGTCCTGACTTTC. Amino acid sequence: CASSIGDRKSGANVLTF.

This clone has a handful of counts. The chain is built from TRBV2 and TRBJ2-7; no clear D. In germline, CDR1 is SNHLY, CDR2 FYNNEI. The CDR3 extends over 12 amino acids. The ends were cut back, 1 base at V and 5 bases at J, with 6 bases in the middle. The CDR3 spells CASSEGRDEQYF. The DNA for the CDR3 is TGTGCCAGCAGTGAAGGTCGAGACGAGCAGTACTTC.

The V and J genes are TRBV9 and TRBJ2-5, with 8 bases identical to TRBD2. This CDR3 is 16 amino acids long. With 6 bases clipped from V and 4 bases from J, the junction kept 14 bases outside the gene matches. Germline V gene lookup returns CDR1 SGDLS and CDR2 YYNGEE. For the CDR3, the DNA is TGTGCCAGCACCTATAGCGGGGCCCCGAGCCGAGAGACCCAGTACTTC. It is translated as CASTYSGAPSRETQYF.

This rearrangement joins TRBV15 to TRBJ1-6; 8 positions match TRBD1. This CDR3 spans 15 amino acids. Germline CDR1 is LNHNV and CDR2 is YYDKDF (reference sequence). The trim removed 5 bases at V and 7 bases at J, leaving 7 bases unmatched. This CDR3 is CATSRITGGNSPLHF. The DNA of the CDR3 is TGTGCCACCAGCCGGATCACAGGGGGAAATTCACCCCTCCACTTT.

The chain recombines TRBV6-5 with TRBJ1-4, with 7 bases that match TRBD1. J lost 8 bases, V lost 5 bases, and 8 bases had no gene match. CDR3 size: 14 residues. Germline V gives CDR1 MNHEY, CDR2 SVGAGI. In nucleotides, the CDR3 is TGTGCCAGCAGTCAGACAGGGTCATCGGAAAAACTGTTTTTT. This sequence encodes CASSQTGSSEKLFF.

This chain uses TRBV6-2 or TRBV6-3 with TRBJ1-5, with a weak D call TRBD1 (5 bases). Germline V gene lookup returns CDR1 MNHEY and CDR2 SVGEGT. V lost 0 bases, J lost 7 bases, and 13 bases lay in between. This CDR3 is 15 amino acids long. The CDR3 spells CASSYSAWGGQPQHF. The CDR3 DNA sequence: TGTGCCAGCAGTTACTCGGCCTGGGGCGGACAGCCCCAGCATTTT.

This chain joins TRBV7-2 and TRBJ2-7; 7 nucleotides line up with TRBD2. The germline V gene has CDR1 SGHTA and CDR2 FQGNSA. V was pared by 2 bases and J by 2 bases, with 6 bases of the junction left unmatched. This CDR3 spans 15 amino acids. The CDR3 sequence is CASSLSTSVAYEQYF. CDR3 bases: TGTGCCAGCAGCTTAAGTACTAGCGTAGCCTACGAGCAGTACTTC.

The chain joins TRBV9 to TRBJ2-1; 10 bases agree with TRBD1. Germline V CDR1 and CDR2: SGDLS, YYNGEE. The length of the CDR3 is 19 residues. The junction had 9 bases not matched to a gene; V was cut back by 0 bases and J by 0 bases. The CDR3 sequence: CASSVARQGADYSYNEQFF. The CDR3, as DNA: TGTGCCAGCAGCGTAGCGAGACAGGGGGCGGATTACTCCTACAATGAGCAGTTCTTC.

The sample holds a few counts of this clone. The chain links TRBV6-5 to TRBJ2-1, with 10 positions matching TRBD2. The V and J ends lost 2 bases and 7 bases, in that order; junction bases with no gene match: 5. The CDR3 is 15 residues long. Germline V gene data show CDR1 as MNHEY and CDR2 as SVGAGI. The CDR3 DNA follows: TGTGCCAGCAGTTACCCGGGACTAGCGAGGAATGAGCAGTTCTTC. Protein product: CASSYPGLARNEQFF.

This chain joins TRBV27 and TRBJ1-2; possible D gene TRBD1, 6 bases. Germline V gives CDR1 MNHEY, CDR2 SMNVEV (reference sequence). This CDR3 has 13 residues. V lost 2 bases and J 8 bases, leaving 12 bases between the germline ends. The CDR3 reads CASSLIQGTGYTF. CDR3 coding DNA: TGTGCCAGCAGTTTAATACAGGGAACAGGCTACACCTTC.

This rearrangement joins TRBV27 to TRBJ2-7; 7 nucleotides match TRBD2. The CDR3 runs to 15 residues. Germline trimming cut 3 bases from V and 0 bases from J; bases unmatched to any gene: 5. Germline assignment: CDR1 MNHEY and CDR2 SMNVEV (reference sequence). The CDR3 DNA reads TGTGCCAGCAGTTTCAGTAGCGGGCTCTCCTACGAGCAGTACTTC. Its protein is CASSFSSGLSYEQYF.

V usage is TRBV5-6 and J usage is TRBJ2-1; perhaps TRBD2 as D (5 bases). This CDR3 is built from 14 residues. Germline V gives CDR1 SGHDT, CDR2 YYEEEE. The V end was cut by 6 bases, the J end by 7 bases, with 17 bases between. As DNA, the CDR3 is TGTGCCAGCAAGATTCCGGGAATGGGGAATGAGCAGTTCTTC. It encodes CASKIPGMGNEQFF.

V and J are TRBV5-1 and TRBJ1-2; weak D call: TRBD1 (6 bases). Germline V gene data show CDR1 as SGHRS and CDR2 as YFSETQ. V lost 2 bases and J lost 4, with 9 bases in between. This CDR3 is built from 13 residues. This CDR3 reads CASSLGQSYGYTF. CDR3 coding DNA: TGCGCCAGCAGCTTAGGACAGAGCTATGGCTACACCTTC. Full variable domain (remainder filled in from reference TRBV5-1 and TRBJ1-2): KAGVTQTPRYLIKTRGQQVTLSCSPISGHRSVSWYQQTPGQGLQFLFEYFSETQRNKGNFPGRFSGRQFSNSRSEMNVSTLELGDSALYLCASSLGQSYGYTFGSGTRLTVV.

This clone turned up a few times. This rearrangement joins TRBV5-6 to TRBJ1-2; unclear D gene. The V gene lost 0 bases and the J gene lost 4 bases, with 7 bases spanning the gap. Germline-derived CDR1 and CDR2 are SGHDT and YYEEEE. The CDR3 totals 13 residues. CDR3: CASSLAVGYGYTF. CDR3 nucleotide sequence: TGTGCCAGCAGCTTGGCGGTTGGCTATGGCTACACCTTC.

The chain recombines TRBV6-6 with TRBJ2-1, with TRBD2 matching over 8 bases. This CDR3 spans 16 amino acids. Losses at the gene ends were 7 bases for V and 0 bases for J; bases not matched to a gene: 8. CDR1 and CDR2 from the germline V gene are MNHNY and SVGAGI (reference sequence). CDR3 sequence: CASNIYREGSYNEQFF. CDR3 nucleotides: TGTGCCAGCAACATTTACCGGGAGGGCTCCTACAATGAGCAGTTCTTC.

The genes are TRBV10-3 and TRBJ2-7; 11 bases are shared with TRBD2. Trimming took 4 bases from V and 1 from J; bases not matched to a gene: 3. CDR1 and CDR2 (germline): ENHRY, SYGVKD. This CDR3 spans 15 amino acids. CDR3 protein: CAISAGTSGSYEQYF. CDR3 DNA: TGTGCCATCAGTGCCGGGACTAGCGGATCCTACGAGCAGTACTTC.

This rearrangement joins TRBV19 to TRBJ2-7; TRBD1 matches 8 bases. CDR1 is LNHDA, CDR2 SQIVND, per germline (reference sequence). The CDR3 spans 14 residues. V was clipped by 5 bases and J by 5 bases; unmatched bases: 8. CDR3 region: CASSLDRVGNEQYF. The CDR3 DNA reads TGTGCCAGTAGTTTGGACAGGGTAGGAAACGAGCAGTACTTC.

This clone was found a few times. This sequence joins TRBV7-9 and TRBJ2-1; 8 bases align to TRBD2. The V gene end was trimmed by 4 bases and the J gene end by 4 bases; junction bases not matched to a gene: 3. Looked up from germline, CDR1 is SEHNR and CDR2 is FQNEAQ (reference sequence). This CDR3 comprises 14 residues. The CDR3 region is CASSSGGRYNEQFF. The DNA of the CDR3 is TGTGCCAGCAGCTCGGGGGGGCGTTACAATGAGCAGTTCTTC.

The chain couples TRBV5-1 to TRBJ1-6; 7 positions match TRBD1. Trimming cost V 3 bases and J 4 bases; bases outside gene matches: 7. Germline-derived CDR1 and CDR2 are SGHRS and YFSETQ. This CDR3 comprises 16 residues. As DNA, the CDR3 is TGCGCCAGCAGCTCCACCGGGACAGAATATAATTCACCCCTCCACTTT. It codes for CASSSTGTEYNSPLHF.

The chain employs TRBV28 and TRBJ1-5; a possible D gene is TRBD1 (6 bases). This CDR3 has 13 amino acids. CDR1 and CDR2 from the germline V gene are MDHEN and SYDVKM. The ends were cut back, 6 bases at V and 3 bases at J, with 9 bases in the middle. The DNA of the CDR3 is TGTGCCAGCAGAGGACAGTACAATCAGCCCCAGCATTTT. As protein: CASRGQYNQPQHF.

This clone was seen once. The J gene is TRBJ1-1, the V gene TRBV27, with a possible D match to TRBD1 (6 bases). The CDR3 contains 16 residues. From germline, CDR1 is MNHEY and CDR2 SMNVEV (reference sequence). V lost 8 bases to trimming and J lost 6 bases, with 25 bases between them. The CDR3 nucleotides read TGTGCCAGCGGGTCGGCAGGGGCCGGAATGACACCTGAAGCTTTCTTT. Residues: CASGSAGAGMTPEAFF.

The rearrangement links TRBV7-9 to TRBJ1-1; D gene ambiguous. The CDR3 covers 14 residues. Deletions cut 2 bases from V and 4 bases from J, with 11 bases between. CDR1 and CDR2 (germline): SEHNR, FQNEAQ (reference sequence). This CDR3 is CASSLLYTSTEAFF. CDR3 nucleotide sequence: TGTGCCAGCAGCTTACTGTACACCTCCACTGAAGCTTTCTTT.

The CDR3 DNA follows: TGTGCCAGCAGTTTAGGGACTAGTCACGAGCAGTACTTC. Translation gives CASSLGTSHEQYF. J is TRBJ2-7 and V is TRBV27, with 8 bases aligning to TRBD2. The J segment lost 5 bases and the V segment lost 2 bases, leaving 2 bases of the junction unmatched. The CDR3 sequence is 13 residues long. Germline CDR1 reads MNHEY; CDR2 reads SMNVEV (reference sequence).